Below, one T cell receptor beta chain is given with its context. Its matching antigen is unknown. These data come from a study of T cell repertoires in cytomegalovirus infection. The wider study: Both a matching HLA type and CMV infection were indicated by public TCR beta signatures. The study, taken as a whole, reports: HLA-C-restricted CMV-specific TCR beta clonotypes prevailed in the ex vivo response. Identification of carriers of CMV plus the relevant HLA was performed using cumulative public TCR beta family frequency.

TCRdb ran MiXCR on the reads and lists one entry per CDR3 protein. The table includes around 630,000 distinct CDR3 sequences, 20% to 25% detected once. The CDR3 loop spans 15 amino acids. V shed 2 bases and J 4 bases; nucleotides not matched to a gene: 4. Germline CDR1 SGHVT, CDR2 SQSDAQ. The chain recombines TRBV7-4 with TRBJ2-2; 7 positions match TRBD2. Sequencing was done on a sample of CD8+ T cells from PBMCs. This receptor was taken from a human donor in good health (CMV status not recorded). Some clones in this sample may be carry-over from other donors' samples. CDR3 nucleotides: TGTGCCAGCAGCTTACAGCGGGGCGGCACCGGGGAGCTGTTTTTT. The encoded protein is CASSLQRGGTGELFF.